This entry features one TCR beta chain sequence. Its specificity is not known. This sample was included in a study of cytomegalovirus exposure and HLA in healthy donors. General study points: Most TCR sequences were seen very rarely across donors, but some public TCRs occurred in many.

Method: immunoSEQ multiplex PCR; TCRdb's copy keeps in-frame clones and lacks some. The sample carries around 98,000 clones, about 90% recorded once. Deletions cut 5 bases from V and 2 bases from J, with 5 bases between. This CDR3 is built from 11 residues. From germline, CDR1 is SGHDT and CDR2 YYEEEE. The chain joins TRBV5-6 to TRBJ2-7, with unresolved D. The TCR sequence derives from a man between 18 and 29 years old in good health and CMV-seropositive. Sequencing input: PBMCs. The CDR3 nucleotides read TGTGCCAGCAGTCGAGCCTACGAGCAGTACTTC. Its translation is CASSRAYEQYF.